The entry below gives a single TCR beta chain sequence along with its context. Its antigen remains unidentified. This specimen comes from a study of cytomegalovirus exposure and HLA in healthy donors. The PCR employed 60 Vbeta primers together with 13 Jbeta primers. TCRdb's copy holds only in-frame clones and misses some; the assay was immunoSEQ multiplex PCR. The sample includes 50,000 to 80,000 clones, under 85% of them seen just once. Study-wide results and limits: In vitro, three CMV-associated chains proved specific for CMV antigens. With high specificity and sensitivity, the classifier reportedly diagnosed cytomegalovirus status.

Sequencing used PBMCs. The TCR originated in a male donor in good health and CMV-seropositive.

CDR3 region: CASSQNRVLGMAKNIQYF. The CDR3, as DNA: TGTGCCAGCAGCCAGAACAGGGTATTAGGAATGGCCAAAAACATTCAGTACTTC. The chain recombines TRBV4-2 with TRBJ2-4; possibly TRBD1 for D (6 bases). The germline V gene encodes CDR1 LGHNA and CDR2 YNFKEQ. CDR3 length equals 18 residues. V lost 3 bases and J lost 1, with 19 bases in between.